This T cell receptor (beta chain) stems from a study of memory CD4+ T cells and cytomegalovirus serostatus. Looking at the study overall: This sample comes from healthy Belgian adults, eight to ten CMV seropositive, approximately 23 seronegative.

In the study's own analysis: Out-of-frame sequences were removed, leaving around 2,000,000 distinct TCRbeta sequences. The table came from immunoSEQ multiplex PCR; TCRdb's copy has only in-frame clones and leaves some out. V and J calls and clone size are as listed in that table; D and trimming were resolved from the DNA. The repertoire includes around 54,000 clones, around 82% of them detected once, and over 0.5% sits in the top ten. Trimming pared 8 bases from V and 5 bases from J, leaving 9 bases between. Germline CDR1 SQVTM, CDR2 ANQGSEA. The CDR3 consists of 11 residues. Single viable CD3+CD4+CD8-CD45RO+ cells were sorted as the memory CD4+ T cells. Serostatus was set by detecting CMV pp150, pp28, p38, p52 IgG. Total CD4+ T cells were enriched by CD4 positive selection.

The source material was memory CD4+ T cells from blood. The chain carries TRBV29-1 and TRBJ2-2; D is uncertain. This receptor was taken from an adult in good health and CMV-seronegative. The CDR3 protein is CSFRGTGELFF. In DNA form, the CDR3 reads TGCAGCTTTCGTGGAACCGGGGAGCTGTTTTTT.